The clone carrying this TCR beta chain came up once. CD4+CD25+CD127- Tregs, CD4+CD25- non-Tregs, CD4 and CD8 cells were sorted. These data come from a study of Tregs in tolerant kidney transplant recipients. This table comes from immunoSEQ multiplex PCR, and its TCRdb copy is limited to in-frame clones, with some not included. Of over 60,000 clones listed, 84% are singletons. The CDR3 loop spans 14 amino acids. V lost 2 bases and J lost 5, with 12 bases in between. Germline values: CDR1 KGHSH, CDR2 LQKENI. The material sequenced was CD4+ T cells from blood. The chain links TRBV18 to TRBJ2-5, with D possibly called TRBD1 or TRBD2 (6 bases each). The receptor was derived from a human donor in good health. CDR3 nucleotide sequence: TGTGCCAGCTCACCAAATACGGGGGCGGAGACCCAGTACTTC. It translates to CASSPNTGAETQYF. Using reference TRBV18 and TRBJ2-5 for the parts outside the CDR3, the full variable domain is NAGVMQNPRHLVRRRGQEARLRCSPMKGHSHVYWYRQLPEEGLKFMVYLQKENIIDESGMPKERFSAEFPKEGPSILRIQQVVRGDSAAYFCASSPNTGAETQYFGPGTRLLVL.